This T cell receptor beta chain was obtained from a study of T cells in Graves' hyperthyroidism and ophthalmopathy. In this sample, this clonotype turned up a few times. The target antigen is unknown. This CDR3 region has 17 residues. The V end lost 6 bases, the J end lost 0 bases, and 19 bases lay between the germline ends. Enrolled ophthalmopathy patients presented with a Clinical Activity Score of at least 3, a NOSPECS grade of at least 4, and disease duration under 3 months. In making diagnoses, clinical symptoms, serum thyroxine and TRAb, thyroid ultrasound and orbital computed tomography were all used. From approximately 9.3 ml of fresh peripheral blood, PBMCs were isolated. Study-level results: Model predictions of ophthalmopathy came a median approximately seven months before onset.

Amplification targeted TCR beta CDR3 regions from RNA transcripts. An initial round of RT-PCR targeting the TCR CDR3 relied on the HTBI primer set. TCRdb reanalysed the multiplex PCR reads using MiXCR and keeps one entry per CDR3 protein. The sample carries about 530,000 distinct CDR3 sequences, more than 15% recorded once. Sequencing used blood. The receptor was derived from a woman aged 18 to 35 with Graves' ophthalmopathy. The rearrangement uses TRBV12-3 or TRBV12-4 and TRBJ2-3; unclear D gene. In nucleotides, the CDR3 is TGTGCCAGCAGAGCCAAGAGGAACACCCAAAGCACAGATACGCAGTATTTT. Translating gives CASRAKRNTQSTDTQYF.